This TCR beta chain was identified in a study of regulatory T cells in long-lasting Graves disease. Findings and caveats of the study: TRBV28, TRBJ1-2 and TRBJ2-5 were favored in persistent disease. Lower TCR diversity characterized persistent Graves' patients relative to newly diagnosed patients.

The CDR3 consists of 17 residues. Germline-derived CDR1 and CDR2 are SGHVS and FQNEAQ. The V end was cut by 5 bases, the J end by 3 bases, with 22 bases between. The TCR beta library used iRepertoire HTBI primers with Arm-PCR amplification of CDR3. TCRdb reanalysed the multiplex PCR reads using MiXCR and keeps one entry per CDR3 protein. This sample has 600,000 to 850,000 distinct CDR3 sequences, with about 30% found just once. Time point given: persistent/refractory GD, antithyroid drugs over 5 years with positive TRAb. Researchers made the TCR library from RNA that was extracted from PBMCs. Diagnoses of Graves' disease were made by American Thyroid Association guidelines. The table lists this clonotype with many counts. What it binds is unknown.

The sequence came from a female donor with Graves disease. V gene TRBV7-8 combines with J gene TRBJ1-1; no firm D call. Here the sequenced sample was peripheral blood mononuclear cells (PBMCs), taken when the disease was refractory, from a patient treated with antithyroid drugs. In DNA form, the CDR3 reads TGTGCCAGCAGCCCCAGCGGTGTAGGGAAGAAGGACACTGAAGCTTTCTTT. Protein: CASSPSGVGKKDTEAFF.